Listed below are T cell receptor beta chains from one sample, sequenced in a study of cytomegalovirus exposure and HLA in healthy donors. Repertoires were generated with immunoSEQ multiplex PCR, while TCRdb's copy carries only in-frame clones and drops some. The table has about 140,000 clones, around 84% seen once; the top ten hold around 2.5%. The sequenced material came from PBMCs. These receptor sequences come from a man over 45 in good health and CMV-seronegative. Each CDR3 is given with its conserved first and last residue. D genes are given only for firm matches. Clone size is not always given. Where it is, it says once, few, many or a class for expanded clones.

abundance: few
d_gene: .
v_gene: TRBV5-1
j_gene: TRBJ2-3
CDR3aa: CASSLGAGQSTDTQYF
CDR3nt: TGCGCCAGCAGCTTGGGGGCAGGGCAAAGCACAGATACGCAGTATTTT

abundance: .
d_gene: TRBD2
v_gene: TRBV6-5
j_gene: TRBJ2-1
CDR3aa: CASRRLAEAYNEQFF
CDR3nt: TGTGCCAGCAGACGACTAGCGGAGGCCTACAATGAGCAGTTCTTC

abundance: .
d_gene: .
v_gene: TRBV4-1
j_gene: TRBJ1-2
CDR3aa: CASSQAGQIYGYTF
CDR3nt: TGCGCCAGCAGCCAAGCAGGGCAGATCTATGGCTACACCTTC

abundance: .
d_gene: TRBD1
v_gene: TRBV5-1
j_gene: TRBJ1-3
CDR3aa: CASSLALGTGDISGNTIYF
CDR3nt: TGCGCCAGCAGCTTGGCCCTCGGGACAGGGGACATCTCTGGAAACACCATATATTTT

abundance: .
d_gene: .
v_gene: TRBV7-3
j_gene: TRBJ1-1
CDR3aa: CASSWQENTEAFF
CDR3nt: TGTGCCAGCAGTTGGCAGGAGAACACTGAAGCTTTCTTT

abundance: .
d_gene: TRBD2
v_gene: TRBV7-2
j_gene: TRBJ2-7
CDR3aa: CASSLASGGASYEQYF
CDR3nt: TGTGCCAGCAGCTTAGCAAGCGGGGGCGCCTCCTACGAGCAGTACTTC

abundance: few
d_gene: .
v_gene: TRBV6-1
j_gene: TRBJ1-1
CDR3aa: CASTGQTEAFF
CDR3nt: TGTGCCAGCACCGGACAGACTGAAGCTTTCTTT

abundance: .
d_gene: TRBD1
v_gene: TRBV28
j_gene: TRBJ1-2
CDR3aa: CASSSDRGGNYGYTF
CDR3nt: TGTGCCAGCAGTTCCGACAGGGGGGGAAACTATGGCTACACCTTC

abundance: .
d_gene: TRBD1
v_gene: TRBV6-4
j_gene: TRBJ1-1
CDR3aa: CASSESTTGAAFF
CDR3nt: TGTGCCAGCAGTGAGTCTACGACAGGGGCGGCTTTCTTT

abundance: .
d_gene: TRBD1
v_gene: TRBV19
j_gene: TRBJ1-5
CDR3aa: CASSIEGQGWVQPQHF
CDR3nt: TGTGCCAGTAGTATAGAAGGACAGGGATGGGTTCAGCCCCAGCATTTT

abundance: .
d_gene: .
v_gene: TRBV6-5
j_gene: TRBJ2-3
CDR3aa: CASGRGGLTDTQYF
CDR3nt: TGTGCCAGCGGGAGGGGGGGGCTCACAGATACGCAGTATTTT

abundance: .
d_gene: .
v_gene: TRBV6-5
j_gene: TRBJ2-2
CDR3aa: CASSRGWGELFF
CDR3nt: TGTGCCAGCAGTAGGGGATGGGGGGAGCTGTTTTTT

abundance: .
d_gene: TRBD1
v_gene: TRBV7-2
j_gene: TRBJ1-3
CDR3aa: CASSDGTVGNTIYF
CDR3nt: TGTGCCAGCAGCGATGGGACAGTCGGAAACACCATATATTTT

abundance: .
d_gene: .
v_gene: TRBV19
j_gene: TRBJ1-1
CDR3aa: CASSVHYEAFF
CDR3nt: TGTGCCAGTAGTGTCCACTATGAAGCTTTCTTT

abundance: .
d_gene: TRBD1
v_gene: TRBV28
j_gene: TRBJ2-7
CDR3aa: CASSTDRGRFYEQYF
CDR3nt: TGTGCCAGCAGCACCGACAGGGGGAGGTTTTACGAGCAGTACTTC

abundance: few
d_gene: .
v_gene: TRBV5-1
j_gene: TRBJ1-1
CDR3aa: CASSLDWPLGTEAFF
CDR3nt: TGCGCCAGCAGCTTGGATTGGCCCCTAGGCACTGAAGCTTTCTTT

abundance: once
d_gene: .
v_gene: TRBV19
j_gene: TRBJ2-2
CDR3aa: CASSLQGLATGELFF
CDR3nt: TGTGCCAGTAGCTTACAGGGTTTAGCTACCGGGGAGCTGTTTTTT

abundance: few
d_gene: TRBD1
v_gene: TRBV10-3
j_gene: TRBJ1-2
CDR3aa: CALLRDREDYGYTF
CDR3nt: TGTGCCTTACTCCGGGACAGGGAAGACTATGGCTACACCTTC

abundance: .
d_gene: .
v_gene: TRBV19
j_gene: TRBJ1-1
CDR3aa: CASTLGQLNTEAFF
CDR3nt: TGTGCCAGTACCCTTGGACAGCTGAACACTGAAGCTTTCTTT

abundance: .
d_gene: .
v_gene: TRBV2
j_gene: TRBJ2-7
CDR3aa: CASSEEVRGGEQYF
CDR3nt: TGTGCCAGCAGTGAAGAGGTCAGAGGAGGCGAGCAGTACTTC

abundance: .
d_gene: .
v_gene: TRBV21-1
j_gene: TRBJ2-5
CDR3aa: CASSARHRWWETQYF
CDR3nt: TGTGCCAGCAGCGCCCGACACCGGTGGTGGGAGACCCAGTACTTC

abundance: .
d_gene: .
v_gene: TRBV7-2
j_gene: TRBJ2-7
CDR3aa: CASRPAGTKGHEQYF
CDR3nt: TGTGCCAGCAGACCCGCCGGGACAAAAGGCCACGAGCAGTACTTC

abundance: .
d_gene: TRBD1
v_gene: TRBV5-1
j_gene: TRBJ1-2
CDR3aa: CASSLAQGVGNYGYTF
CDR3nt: TGCGCCAGCAGCTTGGCCCAGGGGGTCGGAAACTATGGCTACACCTTC

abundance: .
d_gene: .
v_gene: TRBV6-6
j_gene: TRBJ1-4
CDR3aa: CASSLSGRVNEKLFF
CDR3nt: TGTGCCAGCAGTTTATCAGGGCGAGTTAATGAAAAACTGTTTTTT

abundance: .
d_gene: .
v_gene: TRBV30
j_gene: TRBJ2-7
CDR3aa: CAWSRFPYEQYF
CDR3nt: TGTGCCTGGAGCAGATTCCCCTACGAGCAGTACTTC

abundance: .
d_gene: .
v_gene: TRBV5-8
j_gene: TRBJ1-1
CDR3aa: CASSLSWGSRAEAFF
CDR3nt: TGTGCCAGCAGCTTGTCCTGGGGTTCGAGGGCTGAAGCTTTCTTT

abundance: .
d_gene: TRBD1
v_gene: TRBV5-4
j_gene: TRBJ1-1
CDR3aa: CASSSPGTATFAEAFF
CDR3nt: TGTGCCAGCAGCTCCCCCGGGACAGCTACGTTTGCTGAAGCTTTCTTT

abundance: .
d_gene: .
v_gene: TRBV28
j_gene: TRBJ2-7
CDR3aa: CASSLGPTYEQYF
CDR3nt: TGTGCCAGCAGTTTAGGGCCAACTTACGAGCAGTACTTC

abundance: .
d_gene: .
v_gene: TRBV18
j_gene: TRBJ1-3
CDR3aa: CASSPLQDYSGNTIYF
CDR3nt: TGTGCCAGCTCACCACTTCAGGATTACTCTGGAAACACCATATATTTT

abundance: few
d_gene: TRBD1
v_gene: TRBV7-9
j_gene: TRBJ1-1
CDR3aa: CASSPPGTGAKNTEAFF
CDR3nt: TGTGCCAGCAGCCCCCCCGGGACAGGGGCGAAGAACACTGAAGCTTTCTTT

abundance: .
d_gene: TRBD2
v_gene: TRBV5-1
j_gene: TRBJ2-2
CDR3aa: CASRLPFGTSGRAGLGELFF
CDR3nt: TGCGCCAGCAGGCTCCCGTTCGGGACTAGCGGGAGGGCCGGCCTCGGGGAGCTGTTTTTT

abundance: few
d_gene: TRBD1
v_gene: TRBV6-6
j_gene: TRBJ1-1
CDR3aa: CASSDRGHGNTEAFF
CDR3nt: TGTGCCAGCAGTGACAGGGGCCATGGGAACACTGAAGCTTTCTTT

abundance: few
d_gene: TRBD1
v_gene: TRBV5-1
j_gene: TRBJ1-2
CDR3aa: CASSSEMGQNNYGYTF
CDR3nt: TGCGCCAGCAGCTCTGAGATGGGACAGAATAACTATGGCTACACCTTC

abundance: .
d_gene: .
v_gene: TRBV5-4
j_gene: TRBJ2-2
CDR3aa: CASSLDGTGELFF
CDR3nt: TGTGCCAGCAGCTTGGACGGGACCGGGGAGCTGTTTTTT

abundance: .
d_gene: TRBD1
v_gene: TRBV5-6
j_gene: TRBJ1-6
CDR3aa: CASSYPGQGDSPLHF
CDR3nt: TGTGCCAGCAGCTACCCAGGACAGGGGGACTCACCCCTCCACTTT

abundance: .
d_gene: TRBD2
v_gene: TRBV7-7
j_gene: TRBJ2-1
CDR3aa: CASSRGLAGGDEQFF
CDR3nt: TGTGCTAGCAGCCGAGGACTAGCGGGAGGTGATGAGCAGTTCTTC

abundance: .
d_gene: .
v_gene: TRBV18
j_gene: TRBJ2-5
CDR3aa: CASSPPRTQETQYF
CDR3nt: TGTGCCAGCTCACCACCGAGGACACAAGAGACCCAGTACTTC

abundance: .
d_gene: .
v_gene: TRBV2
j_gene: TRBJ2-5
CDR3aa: CASSAEYQETQYF
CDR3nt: TGTGCCAGCAGTGCTGAGTACCAAGAGACCCAGTACTTC

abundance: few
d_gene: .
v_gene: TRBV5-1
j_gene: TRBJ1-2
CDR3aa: CASSLDSGGGYTF
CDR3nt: TGCGCCAGCAGCTTGGATTCAGGAGGCGGCTACACCTTC

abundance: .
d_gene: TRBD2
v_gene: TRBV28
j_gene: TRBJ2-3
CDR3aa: CASTRGGNTQYF
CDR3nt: TGTGCCAGCACCCGGGGGGGTAATACGCAGTATTTT

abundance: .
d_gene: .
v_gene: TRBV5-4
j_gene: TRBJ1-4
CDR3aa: CASSSPTGPTNEKLFF
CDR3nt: TGTGCCAGCAGCTCCCCGACAGGACCAACTAATGAAAAACTGTTTTTT

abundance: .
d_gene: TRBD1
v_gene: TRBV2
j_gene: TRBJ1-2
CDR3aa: CASSEALHGGDRVKYGYTF
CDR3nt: TGTGCCAGCAGTGAAGCGCTTCATGGGGGGGACAGGGTGAAATATGGCTACACCTTC

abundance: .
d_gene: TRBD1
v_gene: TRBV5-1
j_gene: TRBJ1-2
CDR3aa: CASSPGQGIHGYTF
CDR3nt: TGCGCCAGCAGCCCGGGACAGGGAATCCATGGCTACACCTTC

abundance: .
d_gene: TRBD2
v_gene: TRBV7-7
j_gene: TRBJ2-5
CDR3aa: CASSLSGGPDETQYF
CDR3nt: TGTGCCAGCAGCCTCTCGGGGGGGCCTGACGAGACCCAGTACTTC

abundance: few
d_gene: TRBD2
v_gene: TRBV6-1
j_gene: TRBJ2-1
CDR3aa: CASSVAGLAGAYNEQFF
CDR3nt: TGTGCCAGCAGTGTCGCGGGACTAGCGGGAGCCTACAATGAGCAGTTCTTC